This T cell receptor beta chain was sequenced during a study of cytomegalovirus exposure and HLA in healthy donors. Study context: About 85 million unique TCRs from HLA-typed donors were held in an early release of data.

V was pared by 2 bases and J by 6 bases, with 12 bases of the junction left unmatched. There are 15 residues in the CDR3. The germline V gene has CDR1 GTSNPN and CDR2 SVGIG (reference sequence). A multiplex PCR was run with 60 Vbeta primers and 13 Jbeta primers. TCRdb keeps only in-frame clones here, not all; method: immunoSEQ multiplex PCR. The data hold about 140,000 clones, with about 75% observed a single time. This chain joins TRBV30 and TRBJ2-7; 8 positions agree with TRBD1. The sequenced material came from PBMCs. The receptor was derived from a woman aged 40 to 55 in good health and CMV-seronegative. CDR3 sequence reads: CAWSTPRAGGCEQYF. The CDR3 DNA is TGTGCCTGGAGTACCCCCAGGGCAGGGGGCTGCGAGCAGTACTTC.